This T cell receptor beta chain was recovered during a study of T cell changes during pregnancy in multiple sclerosis. TCRdb's table, derived via immunoSEQ multiplex PCR, lists solely in-frame clones and lacks some. Of 75,000 to 90,000 clones in the sample, 91% were seen once. This specimen consisted of PBMCs, obtained in the first trimester of pregnancy. This clonotype was obtained from a female donor in good health, serving as a control in a pregnancy study. Some clones in this sample may be carry-over from other donors' samples.

The CDR3 sequence is CASSPSPGEGYGYTF. The CDR3 DNA reads as TGTGCCAGCAGCCCTAGCCCAGGGGAGGGCTATGGCTACACCTTC. The chain joins TRBV11-2 to TRBJ1-2, with D possibly matching TRBD1 (6 bases). Deletions cut 5 bases from V and 4 bases from J, with 17 bases between. The germline V gene has CDR1 SGHAT and CDR2 FQNNGV. This CDR3 contains 15 residues.